This TCR beta chain was profiled in a study of long-term antiretroviral therapy in people with HIV. Study summary: First collections came about a decade before the 2015 immediate-ART recommendation.

The CDR3 loop spans 14 amino acids. V was clipped by 5 bases and J by 5 bases, with 16 bases between them. CDR1 is SEHNR and CDR2 is FQNEAQ in the germline V gene (reference sequence). A v3.0 immunoSEQ assay was performed at survey level. TCRdb keeps only in-frame clones here, not all; method: immunoSEQ multiplex PCR. The sample gives 34,000 or so clones, over 70% of which show up once; about 5.7% is in the top ten. Turning to this clone: Its antigen is not identified.

Study outcomes and limitations: CDR3 lengths in HIV samples spanned a narrower range than controls. Clonal populations expanded prior to ART predominated within the repertoire at all time points.

The V and J genes are TRBV7-9 and TRBJ2-7; D is possibly TRBD2 (6 bases). The clonotype was recovered from a man younger than 35 with HIV. The material sequenced was unsorted PBMCs, taken 0.6 years after starting antiretroviral therapy. The CDR3 sequence: CASSPRELTHEQYF. As DNA, the CDR3 is TGTGCCAGCAGCCCACGGGAGTTGACGCACGAGCAGTACTTC.